A single sample gave rise to the 18 T cell receptor beta chains below, sequenced in a study of shared clonotypes between healthy human individuals. Terminally differentiated effector memory CD45RA+ cells were excluded by CCR7 positive selection of CD45RO-negative cells. Sequencing was performed with immunoSEQ multiplex PCR; in TCRdb, only in-frame clones are kept and a portion is missing. The sample shows millions of clones, about 95% of them seen only once. Sequencing used naive CD8+ T cells sorted from blood. The receptors shown here come from a man between 18 and 35 years old in good health.

The chain has TRBV5-8 and TRBJ2-7; either TRBD1 or TRBD2 may supply D (5 bases each). The V end lost 4 bases, the J end lost 0 bases, and 17 bases lay between the germline ends. This CDR3 is built from 16 residues. The V gene's germline CDR1 is SGHTS and CDR2 YDEGEE. In DNA, the CDR3 is TGTGCCAGCAGCATAACCGGGACCCAGAGCTCCTACGAGCAGTACTTC. Its translation is CASSITGTQSSYEQYF. The full variable domain, in which reference TRBV5-8 and TRBJ2-7 provide the parts outside the CDR3, is EAGVTQSPTHLIKTRGQQATLRCSPISGHTSVYWYQQALGLGLQFLLWYDEGEERNRGNFPPRFSGRQFPNYSSELNVNALELEDSALYLCASSITGTQSSYEQYFGPGTRLTVT.

The rearrangement links TRBV7-9 to TRBJ2-1; TRBD2 might be the D (5 bases). Per the germline V gene, CDR1 is SEHNR and CDR2 is FQNEAQ (reference sequence). Trimming took 5 bases from V and 9 from J, leaving 8 bases between them. The CDR3 is 11 residues long. Written as DNA, the CDR3 is TGTGCCAGCAGCACACTAGGTGAGCAGTTCTTC. Translated: CASSTLGEQFF.

This clone showed up just once. The chain has TRBV6-6 and TRBJ2-1; tentative D call: TRBD2 (6 bases). In germline, CDR1 is MNHNY, CDR2 SVGAGI (reference sequence). The CDR3 loop spans 14 amino acids. V was trimmed by 6 bases and J by 6 bases, leaving 15 bases between them. CDR3 nucleotide sequence: TGTGCCAGCAGAGCCCGGGACTCGCCCAATGAGCAGTTCTTC. Its protein is CASRARDSPNEQFF.

V gene TRBV18 combines with J gene TRBJ2-7; 8 positions match TRBD1. Germline loops: CDR1 KGHSH, CDR2 LQKENI. The CDR3 is 15 amino acids. J was trimmed by 4 bases and V by 3 bases; bases with no gene match: 8. The CDR3 region is CASSPQTGDWYEQYF. The CDR3 coding sequence is TGTGCCAGCTCACCCCAGACAGGGGATTGGTACGAGCAGTACTTC. Combining the CDR3 with reference TRBV18 and TRBJ2-7 gives the whole variable domain NAGVMQNPRHLVRRRGQEARLRCSPMKGHSHVYWYRQLPEEGLKFMVYLQKENIIDESGMPKERFSAEFPKEGPSILRIQQVVRGDSAAYFCASSPQTGDWYEQYFGPGTRLTVT.

A few counts support this clone. The chain couples TRBV28 to TRBJ2-2; no firm D call. The V end lost 5 bases, the J end lost 1 base, and 8 bases lay between the germline ends. The CDR3 runs to 14 residues. Germline V lookup: CDR1 MDHEN, CDR2 SYDVKM. CDR3 bases: TGTGCCAGCAGTGGGCAGATGAACACCGGGGAGCTGTTTTTT. Protein product: CASSGQMNTGELFF. Based on the CDR3 plus reference TRBV28 and TRBJ2-2, the full variable domain is DVKVTQSSRYLVKRTGEKVFLECVQDMDHENMFWYRQDPGLGLRLIYFSYDVKMKEKGDIPEGYSVSREKKERFSLILESASTNQTSMYLCASSGQMNTGELFFGEGSRLTVL.

The J gene is TRBJ2-7, the V gene TRBV5-6; possible D gene TRBD1, 5 bases. Trimming cost V 2 bases and J 5 bases, with 11 bases left between them. Germline CDR1 and CDR2: SGHDT and YYEEEE. The CDR3 runs to 13 residues. As DNA, the CDR3 is TGTGCCAGCAGCTTTCAGGGTCACGACGAGCAGTACTTC. Its protein is CASSFQGHDEQYF.

The chain uses TRBV4-2 and TRBJ1-1; 7 nucleotides align to TRBD1. This CDR3 has 16 residues. Germline CDR1 is LGHNA and CDR2 is YNFKEQ. The J segment lost 1 base and the V segment lost 0 bases, leaving 5 bases of the junction unmatched. As DNA, the CDR3 is TGTGCCAGCAGCCAAGAATGGGGGGACAGGAACACTGAAGCTTTCTTT. Amino acids: CASSQEWGDRNTEAFF.

The chain uses TRBV4-1 and TRBJ2-7; D call uncertain. The V gene's germline CDR1 is MGHRA and CDR2 YSYEKL. CDR3 length equals 14 residues. Deletions cut 4 bases from V and 4 bases from J, with 14 bases between. The CDR3 nucleotides read TGCGCCAGCAGCCCCGTGTCGGGCGCTTACGAGCAGTACTTC. It encodes CASSPVSGAYEQYF.

This clone was recorded a few times. V gene TRBV7-4 combines with J gene TRBJ1-4; D unclear. CDR3 size: 11 residues. Germline-derived CDR1 and CDR2 are SGHVT and SQSDAQ. V lost 5 bases, J lost 7 bases, and 5 bases lay in between. The CDR3 region has the DNA TGTGCCAGCAGCGTGCGTGAAAAACTGTTTTTT. It encodes CASSVREKLFF.

This chain uses TRBV2 with TRBJ1-1; TRBD1 agrees at 7 bases. The CDR3 is made up of 11 amino acids. Germline CDR1 and CDR2: SNHLY and FYNNEI. V was clipped by 9 bases and J by 3 bases; unmatched bases: 1. CDR3 nucleotide sequence: TGTGCCAGAGGGGGCTACACTGAAGCTTTCTTT. Protein product: CARGGYTEAFF.

This chain connects TRBV6-1 to TRBJ2-3; possibly TRBD2 for D (7 bases). Looked up from germline, CDR1 is MNHNS and CDR2 is SASEGT. V dropped 2 bases and J dropped 2 bases, with 14 bases sitting between them. The CDR3 loop spans 16 amino acids. The CDR3, as DNA: TGTGCCAGCAGTGAACTGGCGGGGGCTTACACAGATACGCAGTATTTT. Translating gives CASSELAGAYTDTQYF.

The chain couples TRBV4-3 to TRBJ2-7; the match to TRBD2 covers 7 bases. V was pared by 1 base and J by 3 bases, with 6 bases of the junction left unmatched. Looked up from germline, CDR1 is LGHNA and CDR2 is YSLEER. The CDR3 is 15 amino acids. CDR3 DNA sequence: TGCGCCAGCAGCCAAGGGGAGGGCTCCGGCTACGAGCAGTACTTC. Its protein product is CASSQGEGSGYEQYF.

The V and J genes are TRBV5-5 and TRBJ2-7; TRBD1 agrees at 7 bases. Germline values: CDR1 SGHKS, CDR2 YYEKEE (reference sequence). The V segment lost 4 bases and the J segment 9 bases; nucleotides outside the gene matches: 7. The CDR3 sequence is 12 residues long. DNA for the CDR3: TGTGCCAGCAGCCCCGGGACAGCGGTGCAGTACTTC. This encodes CASSPGTAVQYF. Complete variable domain (other parts from reference TRBV5-5 and TRBJ2-7): DAGVTQSPTHLIKTRGQQVTLRCSPISGHKSVSWYQQVLGQGPQFIFQYYEKEERGRGNFPDRFSARQFPNYSSELNVNALLLGDSALYLCASSPGTAVQYFGPGTRLTVT.

This chain uses TRBV9 with TRBJ2-3, with 10 bases identical to TRBD2. The junction had 4 bases not matched to a gene; V was cut back by 4 bases and J by 2 bases. The CDR3 sequence is 15 residues long. Germline values: CDR1 SGDLS, CDR2 YYNGEE. For the CDR3, the DNA is TGTGCCAGCAGCCTCGGACTAGCGGCCACAGATACGCAGTATTTT. This encodes CASSLGLAATDTQYF.

The sample holds one count of this clone. V usage is TRBV7-8 and J usage is TRBJ2-7, with D perhaps given as TRBD1 or TRBD2 (5 bases each). The germline CDR1 and CDR2 sequences are SGHVS and FQNEAQ. The CDR3 covers 13 residues. The V end was cut by 4 bases, the J end by 6 bases, with 13 bases between. CDR3 sequence (DNA): TGTGCCAGCAGCTCTAGCCCAGGGTTCGAGCAGTACTTC. Amino acids: CASSSSPGFEQYF.

The table lists this clone with a count of one. V is TRBV27 and J is TRBJ2-3; 7 nucleotides match TRBD2. Germline CDR1 MNHEY, CDR2 SMNVEV (reference sequence). With V trimmed by 5 bases and J by 1 base, 12 bases remained unmatched. This CDR3 contains 17 residues. The CDR3 loop reads CASSPYPSGPGTDTQYF. The CDR3 DNA reads TGTGCCAGCAGTCCCTACCCTAGCGGACCCGGCACAGATACGCAGTATTTT.

The genes are TRBV5-1 and TRBJ2-2; a possible D gene is TRBD1 (6 bases). Germline CDR1 SGHRS, CDR2 YFSETQ. The CDR3 contains 16 residues. Between the trimmed V and J ends, which lost 3 bases and 0 bases, there was a span of 12 bases. As DNA, the CDR3 is TGCGCCAGCAGCTCTAGGACAGATGCGAACACCGGGGAGCTGTTTTTT. Protein sequence: CASSSRTDANTGELFF.

This clone was found a few times. Other DNA sequences of this sample code for an identical CDR3. V usage is TRBV6-5 and J usage is TRBJ2-2; D not certain. The V end lost 0 bases, the J end lost 4 bases, and 3 bases lay between the germline ends. Germline V gene sequence: CDR1 MNHEY, CDR2 SVGAGI. This CDR3 is 13 amino acids long. CDR3 coding DNA: TGTGCCAGCAGTTACTCAGTCACCGGGGAGCTGTTTTTT. The encoded protein is CASSYSVTGELFF.